The T cell receptor (beta chain) under discussion was sequenced for a study of regulatory T cells in long-lasting Graves disease (dated by TCRdb to the early 2020s). Some background on the complete study: Persistent Graves' disease was defined as antithyroid drug treatment for over 5 years with persistently positive TSH receptor autoantibodies. Persistent Graves' disease patients were compared with newly diagnosed Graves' disease patients by peripheral blood TCR sequencing and RNA sequencing. The study took place in China and was registered as a clinical trial. A total of about 33 samples were covered by TCR sequencing, comprising around 13 persistent and around 20 newly diagnosed Graves' disease patients. On average, persistent Graves' disease patients in the clinical cohort had been on antithyroid drugs for about 10.3 years. Results and caveats for the whole study, not just this receptor: Patients with persistent disease shared more public clonotypes (approximately 2,500) than newly diagnosed patients did (roughly 970). Only the TCR beta chain was sequenced and analyzed. The authors acknowledged the small sample size as a limitation that may reduce accuracy. Preferential use of TRBV28, TRBJ1-2 and TRBJ2-5 was observed in persistent disease, whereas TRBV20-1 and TRBJ2-1 were favored in newly diagnosed disease. Only peripheral blood was studied, because thyroid tissue, the primary lesion, was inaccessible. Lower TCR Shannon entropy and fewer highly expanded clones were observed in persistent Graves' disease patients than in newly diagnosed patients, which suggested clonal expansion.

The library came from multiplex PCR. TCRdb records Illumina HiSeq 4000 as the sequencer. iRepertoire HTBI primers and Arm-PCR amplification of CDR3 regions were used to construct TCR beta libraries. Before sequencing, the PCR products underwent gel purification. The original pipeline was this. Gene usage analysis of CDR3 amino acid clonotypes used the 55 to 80 TRBV and 12 to 15 TRBJ segments found across samples. COPE and FqMerger were used to merge the filtered high-quality paired reads into contigs. BLAST was used to align contigs to IMGT TRBV, TRBD and TRBJ reference genes, and CDR3 was defined according to IMGT. Highly expanded clones were defined as clonotypes with a frequency above 0.1%. Shannon entropy was used to measure repertoire diversity, and the Gini coefficient was used to measure V-J evenness. A clonotype was considered public if more than one individual shared it. In-frame beta chains were kept once TCRdb had trimmed the public reads at Q25 with fastp and called clones with MiXCR. Rows merge per CDR3 protein into single entries with the most common DNA and genes. The V and J calls reflect TCRdb's pipeline rather than the authors' work. For this sample the table gives over 450,000 distinct CDR3 sequences, of which 20% to 25% were detected only once. Of the sample, over 6% falls within the top ten clones.

Only a few counts were recorded for this clonotype. Its antigen is unknown. No base quality information exists; no much larger clone differs at one position. This specimen's time point label, interpreted: persistent/refractory GD, antithyroid drugs over 5 years with positive TRAb. For both TCR sequencing and RNA sequencing, RNA was extracted from PBMCs in TRIzol. Graves' disease was diagnosed according to American Thyroid Association guidelines. Patients for the study were recruited at an endocrinology department in Xi'an, China. Each patient gave roughly 8.4 milliliters of peripheral blood, collected in an EDTA anticoagulant tube. PBMCs were isolated by Ficoll Paque Plus density gradient separation without further T cell sorting. An Agilent 2100 Bioanalyzer and agarose gel were used to assess RNA quality, and a NanoDrop 2000 was used to measure RNA concentration. Germline trimming: 0 bases from V, 12 bases from J; junction bases outside gene matches: 14. In the germline V gene (reference sequence), CDR1 corresponds to GTSNPN and CDR2 to SVGIG. The CDR3 has 15 amino acids, counting the end cysteine and phenylalanine. Only the CDR3 DNA is retained, 45 bases long and in frame from the first base.

The specimen was peripheral blood mononuclear cells (PBMCs), collected when the disease was refractory, from a patient treated with antithyroid drugs. The rearrangement joined TRBV30 to TRBJ2-4; 7 bases in the junction line up with TRBD2. This TCR was recovered from a female donor with Graves disease. The DNA is as follows: TGTGCCTGGAGTGTACTCAGGGAGGGGATATGGGATCAGTACTTC. It specifies CAWSVLREGIWDQYF.